This TCR beta chain originates from a study of graft-versus-host responses after intestinal transplantation (dated by TCRdb to about 2021). Context from the whole study: Multivisceral, liver-intestinal, or isolated intestinal transplants were received by the recipients. Graft-versus-host and host-versus-graft alloreactive T cell clones were tracked in the graft, circulation and bone marrow after intestinal transplantation using bulk TCR-beta CDR3 sequencing. Instead of going to the commercial service, samples from three later patients were sequenced in-house on an Illumina MiSeq and processed with MiXCR. Alloreactive clones were identified by sequencing pre-transplant mixed lymphocyte reaction products and comparing these products with unstimulated pre-transplant donor and recipient T cells. The cohort enrolled approximately 24 intestinal transplant recipients, one of whom was a retransplant, and 3 patients without pretransplant specimens were excluded. A peak of at least 4% donor T cells among recipient peripheral blood mononuclear cells was the definition used for donor T cell macrochimerism. All recipients received anti-thymocyte globulin induction followed by maintenance tacrolimus and steroids for approximately 3 years.

Intraepithelial and lamina propria lymphocytes were isolated from graft specimens using dithiothreitol, EDTA incubations and collagenase D digestion. Bulk TCR-beta sequencing was performed on serial intestinal graft biopsy specimens collected as late as 600 days after transplant. CDR1 is given as MGHRA and CDR2 as YSYEKL, both from the germline V gene. Inclusive of the bounding cysteine and phenylalanine, the CDR3 is 16 residues long. Only the CDR3 region is kept as DNA, spanning 48 bases read in frame from base 1. Compared with germline, V lacks 4 bases and J lacks 14 bases; bases without a gene match: 18. Of note for this clone: There is no known antigen for this receptor. No much larger clone exists at a distance of one base, and base qualities are not known.

The library was obtained by the immunoSEQ multiplex PCR assay. Adaptive Biotechnologies carried out high-throughput TCR-beta CDR3 sequencing of genomic DNA for most patients. On the study's bioinformatics: Adaptive's ImmunoSEQ software supplied the TCR sequencing data for 18 patients, while MiXCR and VDJtools were used to process three other patients. CDR3 nucleotide sequences shared by donor and recipient were removed because the origin of these sequences could not be assigned. To be classed as alloreactive, a clone needed at least 2-fold expansion over unstimulated cells and a minimum CFSE-low frequency of 0.002% (template counts) or 0.001% (read counts). Clones were considered mappable if detected in sequenced pre-transplant spleen, lymph node, or MLR CFSE-low populations of the donor or recipient. The cumulative frequency of alloreactive clones was calculated as a percentage of all sequences, weighted by copy number. In its TCRdb copy, this immuneACCESS table keeps in-frame sequences only and misses some clones. Where compared with another copy, unresolved V genes explain less than half of these, and the others have no known cause. V, J and clone size reflect that table, while D and trimming were determined from the DNA. The sample contains around 21,000 clones, 65% to 85% of them found a single time. The ten top clones hold approximately 7.6% of the sample.

Study-wide findings and limitations: The relatively low number and heterogeneity of intestinal transplant patients limited the conclusions. GvH clones were detected in recipient bone marrow, and some appeared earlier in ileal mucosa or blood, consistent with an intestinal mucosal origin. High GvH to HvG T cell clonal ratios were observed in the allografts of patients with donor T cell macrochimerism. Early after transplant, declines in HvG clones were associated with peak levels of circulating GvH clones.

The chain employs TRBV4-1 and TRBJ2-1, and TRBD2 aligns with 9 junction nucleotides. Sample: ileum tissue, taken about 20 days after intestinal transplant. The receptor comes from a human patient who received an intestinal transplant, so some T cells may come from the graft donor. The sequence in DNA is TGCGCCAGCAGCCCAACTTGGCGCGGGGGGGACCTACGGGAGTTCTTC. It is translated as CASSPTWRGGDLREFF.